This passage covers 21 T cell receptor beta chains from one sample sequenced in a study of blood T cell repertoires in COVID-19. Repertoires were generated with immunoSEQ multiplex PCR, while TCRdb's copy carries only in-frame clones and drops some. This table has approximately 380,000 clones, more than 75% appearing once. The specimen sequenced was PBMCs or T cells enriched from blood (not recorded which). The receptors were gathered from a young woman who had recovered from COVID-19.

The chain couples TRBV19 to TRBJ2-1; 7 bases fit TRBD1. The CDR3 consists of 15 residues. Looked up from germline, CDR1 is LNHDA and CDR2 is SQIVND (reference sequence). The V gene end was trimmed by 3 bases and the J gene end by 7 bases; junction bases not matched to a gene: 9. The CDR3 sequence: CASSMDLEQGNEQFF. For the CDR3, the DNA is TGTGCCAGTAGTATGGACCTAGAACAGGGGAATGAGCAGTTCTTC.

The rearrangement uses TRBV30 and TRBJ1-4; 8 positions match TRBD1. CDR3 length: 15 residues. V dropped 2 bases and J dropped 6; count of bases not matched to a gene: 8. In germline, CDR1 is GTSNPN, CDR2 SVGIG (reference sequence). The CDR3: CAWSPSTGVYEKLFF. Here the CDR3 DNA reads TGTGCCTGGAGTCCCTCGACAGGGGTTTATGAAAAACTGTTTTTT.

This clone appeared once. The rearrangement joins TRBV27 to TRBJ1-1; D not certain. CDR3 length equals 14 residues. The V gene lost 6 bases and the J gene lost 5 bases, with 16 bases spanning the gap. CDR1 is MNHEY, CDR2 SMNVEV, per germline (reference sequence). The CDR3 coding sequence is TGTGCCAGCAGCGCCAAAGTACTACGGACTGAAGCTTTCTTT. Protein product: CASSAKVLRTEAFF.

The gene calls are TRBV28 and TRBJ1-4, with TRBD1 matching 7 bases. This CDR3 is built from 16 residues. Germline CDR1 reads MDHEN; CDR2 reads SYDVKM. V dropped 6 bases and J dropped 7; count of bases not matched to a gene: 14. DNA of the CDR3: TGTGCCAGCAGGCCCCCCGGACAGGTTCAAGGTGAAAAACTGTTTTTT. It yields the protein CASRPPGQVQGEKLFF.

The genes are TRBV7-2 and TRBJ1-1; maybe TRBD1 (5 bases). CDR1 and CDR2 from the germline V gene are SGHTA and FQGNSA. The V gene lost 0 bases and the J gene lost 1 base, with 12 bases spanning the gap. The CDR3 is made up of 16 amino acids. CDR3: CASSLAMGGTNTEAFF. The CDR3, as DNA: TGTGCCAGCAGCTTAGCGATGGGAGGGACGAACACTGAAGCTTTCTTT.

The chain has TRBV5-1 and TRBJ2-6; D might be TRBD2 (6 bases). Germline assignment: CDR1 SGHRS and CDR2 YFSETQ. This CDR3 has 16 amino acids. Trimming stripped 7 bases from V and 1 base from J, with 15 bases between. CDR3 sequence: CASPPPEGSGANVLTF. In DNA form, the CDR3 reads TGCGCCAGCCCCCCCCCGGAGGGGTCTGGGGCCAACGTCCTGACTTTC.

Here the CDR3 reads CAIRGGTDNTGELFF. CDR3 coding DNA: TGTGCCATCAGGGGCGGGACAGATAACACCGGGGAGCTGTTTTTT. The genes are TRBV10-3 and TRBJ2-2; D might be TRBD1 (7 bases). The CDR3 sequence is 15 residues long. V lost 6 bases and J 2 bases, leaving 13 bases between the germline ends. Germline lookup yields CDR1 ENHRY and CDR2 SYGVKD.

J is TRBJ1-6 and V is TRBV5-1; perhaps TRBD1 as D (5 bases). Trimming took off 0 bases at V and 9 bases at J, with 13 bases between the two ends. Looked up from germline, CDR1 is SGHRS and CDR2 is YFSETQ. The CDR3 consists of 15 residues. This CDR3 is CASSLAGPGGSPLHF. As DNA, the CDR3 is TGCGCCAGCAGCTTGGCAGGCCCCGGGGGTTCACCCCTCCACTTT.

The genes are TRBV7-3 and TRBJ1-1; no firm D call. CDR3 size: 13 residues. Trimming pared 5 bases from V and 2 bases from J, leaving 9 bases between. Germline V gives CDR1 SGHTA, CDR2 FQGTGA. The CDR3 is CASSTRGNTEAFF. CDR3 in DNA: TGTGCCAGCAGCACGCGGGGTAACACTGAAGCTTTCTTT. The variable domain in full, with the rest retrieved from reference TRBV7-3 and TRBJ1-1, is GAGVSQTPSNKVTEKGKYVELRCDPISGHTALYWYRQSLGQGPEFLIYFQGTGAADDSGLPNDRFFAVRPEGSVSTLKIQRTERGDSAVYLCASSTRGNTEAFFGQGTRLTVV.

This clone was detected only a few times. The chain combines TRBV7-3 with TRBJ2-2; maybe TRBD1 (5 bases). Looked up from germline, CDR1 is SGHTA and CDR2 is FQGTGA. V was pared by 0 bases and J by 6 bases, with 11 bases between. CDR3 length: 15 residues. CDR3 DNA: TGTGCCAGCAGCTTAACGCAGGGCGGAGCCGGGGAGCTGTTTTTT. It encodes CASSLTQGGAGELFF.

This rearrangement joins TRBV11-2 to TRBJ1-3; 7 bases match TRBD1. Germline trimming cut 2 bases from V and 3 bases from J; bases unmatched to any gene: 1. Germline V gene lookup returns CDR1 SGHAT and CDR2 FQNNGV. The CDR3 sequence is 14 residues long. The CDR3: CASSLSGGGNTIYF. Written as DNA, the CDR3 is TGTGCCAGCAGCTTATCAGGGGGTGGAAACACCATATATTTT.

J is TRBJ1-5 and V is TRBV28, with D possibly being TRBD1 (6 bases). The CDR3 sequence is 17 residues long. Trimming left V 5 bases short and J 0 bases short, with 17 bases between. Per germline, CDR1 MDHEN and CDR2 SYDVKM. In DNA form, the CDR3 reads TGTGCCAGCAGTGACGGACAGTCCCTCTATAGCAATCAGCCCCAGCATTTT. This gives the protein CASSDGQSLYSNQPQHF.

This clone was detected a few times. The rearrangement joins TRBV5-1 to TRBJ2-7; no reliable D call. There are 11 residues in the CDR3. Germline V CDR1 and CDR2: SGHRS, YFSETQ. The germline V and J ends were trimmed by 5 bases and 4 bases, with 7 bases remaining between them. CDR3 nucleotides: TGCGCCAGCAGTTATCGGTACGAGCAGTACTTC. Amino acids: CASSYRYEQYF. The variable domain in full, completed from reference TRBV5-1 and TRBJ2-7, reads KAGVTQTPRYLIKTRGQQVTLSCSPISGHRSVSWYQQTPGQGLQFLFEYFSETQRNKGNFPGRFSGRQFSNSRSEMNVSTLELGDSALYLCASSYRYEQYFGPGTRLTVT.

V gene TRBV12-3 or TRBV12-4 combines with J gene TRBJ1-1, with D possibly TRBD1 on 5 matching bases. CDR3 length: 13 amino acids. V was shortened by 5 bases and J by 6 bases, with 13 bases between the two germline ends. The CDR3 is CASSPPTDSEAFF. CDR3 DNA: TGTGCCAGCAGTCCGCCGACAGACTCTGAAGCTTTCTTT.

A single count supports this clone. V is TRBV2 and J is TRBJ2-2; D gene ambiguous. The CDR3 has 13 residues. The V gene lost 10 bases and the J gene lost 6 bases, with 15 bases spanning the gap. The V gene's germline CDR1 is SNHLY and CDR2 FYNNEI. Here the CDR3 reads CATVPKLPGELFF. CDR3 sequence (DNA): TGTGCCACCGTACCCAAACTGCCCGGGGAGCTGTTTTTT.

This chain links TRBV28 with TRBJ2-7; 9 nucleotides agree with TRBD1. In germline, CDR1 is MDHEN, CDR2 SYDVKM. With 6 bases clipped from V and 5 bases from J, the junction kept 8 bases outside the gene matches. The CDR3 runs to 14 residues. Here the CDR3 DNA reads TGTGCCAGCAGGAGCGGGACAGGGATTCACGAGCAGTACTTC. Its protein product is CASRSGTGIHEQYF.

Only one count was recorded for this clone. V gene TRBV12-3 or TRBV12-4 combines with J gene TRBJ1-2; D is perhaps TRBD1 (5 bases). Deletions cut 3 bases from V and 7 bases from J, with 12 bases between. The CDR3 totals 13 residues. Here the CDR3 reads CASSLNWQGGYTF. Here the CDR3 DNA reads TGTGCCAGCAGTTTGAACTGGCAGGGTGGCTACACCTTC.

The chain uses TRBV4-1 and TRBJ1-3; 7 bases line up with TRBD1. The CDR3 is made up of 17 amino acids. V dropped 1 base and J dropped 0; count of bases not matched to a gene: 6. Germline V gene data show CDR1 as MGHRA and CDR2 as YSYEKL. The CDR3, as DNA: TGCGCCAGCAGCCAAGGGACAGGTTTATACTCTGGAAACACCATATATTTT. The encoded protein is CASSQGTGLYSGNTIYF.

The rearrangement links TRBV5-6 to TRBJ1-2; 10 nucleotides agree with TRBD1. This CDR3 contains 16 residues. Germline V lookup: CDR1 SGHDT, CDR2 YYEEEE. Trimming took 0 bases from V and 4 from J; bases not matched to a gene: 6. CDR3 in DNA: TGTGCCAGCAGCTTGGCGGGTGGGACAGGGGCCTATGGCTACACCTTC. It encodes CASSLAGGTGAYGYTF.

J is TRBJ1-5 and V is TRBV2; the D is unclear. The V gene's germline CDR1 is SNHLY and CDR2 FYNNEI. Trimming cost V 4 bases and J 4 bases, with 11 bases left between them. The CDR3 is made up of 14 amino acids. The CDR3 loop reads CASSAERVNQPQHF. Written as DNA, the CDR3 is TGTGCCAGCAGTGCCGAGAGGGTTAATCAGCCCCAGCATTTT.

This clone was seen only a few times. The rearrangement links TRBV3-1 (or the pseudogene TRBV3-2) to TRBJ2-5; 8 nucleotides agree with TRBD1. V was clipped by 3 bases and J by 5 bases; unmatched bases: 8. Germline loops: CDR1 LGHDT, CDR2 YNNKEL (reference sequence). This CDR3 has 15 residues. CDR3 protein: CASSHGARGRETQYF. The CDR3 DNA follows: TGTGCCAGCAGCCATGGCGCCAGGGGGCGGGAGACCCAGTACTTC.